This T cell receptor (beta chain) was found in a study of T cells in tuberculosis. CDR1 MNHEY and CDR2 SVGAGI come from the germline V gene. The ends were cut back, 6 bases at V and 5 bases at J, with 14 bases in the middle. The CDR3 contains 13 residues. Thawed, overnight-rested PBMC were stained with GMM-loaded CD1B tetramer, viability dye and anti-CD3, then sorted. The lipid loaded on the CD1B tetramers was C32 glucose monomycolate from Rhodococcus equi. PBMC for tetramer sorting were first depleted of CD14-expressing monocytes. From each donor, some 91,000 tetramer-negative cells were sorted. Generated by immunoSEQ multiplex PCR, the TCRdb table keeps only in-frame clones and is missing some. The repertoire has roughly 92,000 clones, roughly 93% of them found once; the top ten carry around 1.8%.

The specimen sequenced was CD1b-GMM tetramer-negative cells sorted from PBMCs. This chain connects TRBV6-5 to TRBJ2-7, with TRBD1 as a possible D gene (6 bases). The source of this sequence is an adult woman with latent tuberculosis. The CDR3 DNA reads as TGTGCCAGCAGGGGCGTGGGACAAAACGAGCAGTACGTC. Its translation: CASRGVGQNEQYV.